The next 12 T cell receptor beta chains were all read from a single sample in a study of blood T cell repertoires in COVID-19. Only in-frame clones appear in the TCRdb table, and some are missing; sequencing was by immunoSEQ multiplex PCR. The sample has under 85,000 clones, around 88% seen once; the top ten hold approximately 4.9%. Sequencing was carried out using peripheral blood. Receptors originate from a woman at least 80 years old with active or convalescent COVID-19.

This clone has only one observation. This chain joins TRBV14 and TRBJ2-1, with D maybe TRBD2 (6 bases). In germline, CDR1 is SGHDN, CDR2 FVKESK. Trimming removed 3 bases at V and 8 bases at J, with 20 bases between. The CDR3 covers 16 residues. The CDR3 protein is CASSHAGLASVHEQFF. CDR3 coding DNA: TGTGCCAGCAGCCATGCTGGGCTAGCGTCTGTCCATGAGCAGTTCTTC.

The chain has TRBV28 and TRBJ2-1; no clear D. V was shortened by 3 bases and J by 6 bases, with 9 bases between the two germline ends. Germline loops: CDR1 MDHEN, CDR2 SYDVKM. CDR3 length: 13 amino acids. CDR3 coding DNA: TGTGCCAGCAGTTTGACTCCAATCAATGAGCAGTTCTTC. It specifies CASSLTPINEQFF.

V usage is TRBV7-9 and J usage is TRBJ1-5, with a tentative D call TRBD1 (5 bases). The germline gives CDR1 SEHNR, CDR2 FQNEAQ (reference sequence). CDR3 length: 12 residues. The V end lost 5 bases, the J end lost 5 bases, and 7 bases lay between the germline ends. The CDR3 DNA reads as TGTGCCAGCAGCAAACAGGATCAGCCCCAGCATTTT. Its translation: CASSKQDQPQHF.

The chain combines TRBV6-5 with TRBJ2-3; no reliable D call. The CDR3 consists of 14 residues. Germline V lookup: CDR1 MNHEY, CDR2 SVGAGI. The V end was cut by 2 bases, the J end by 2 bases, with 8 bases between. The CDR3 coding sequence is TGTGCCAGCAGTTACGGCCACAACACAGATACGCAGTATTTT. Its protein product is CASSYGHNTDTQYF.

The chain recombines TRBV5-6 with TRBJ2-1; 10 bases fit TRBD2. The CDR3 is 16 amino acids. The V and J ends lost 4 bases and 2 bases, in that order; junction bases with no gene match: 6. The germline gives CDR1 SGHDT, CDR2 YYEEEE. The CDR3 loop is CASSDSGTSAYNEQFF. As DNA, the CDR3 is TGTGCCAGCAGCGATTCCGGGACTAGCGCCTACAATGAGCAGTTCTTC.

The V call is TRBV2, the J call TRBJ1-1; weak D call: TRBD1 (6 bases). Looked up from germline, CDR1 is SNHLY and CDR2 is FYNNEI. The V and J ends lost 10 bases and 5 bases respectively, with 14 bases between them. CDR3 size: 12 residues. Here the CDR3 DNA reads TGTGCCACCACTATCAGGGGAACTGAAGCTTTCTTT. It yields the protein CATTIRGTEAFF.

The V and J genes are TRBV15 and TRBJ2-3, with a weak D call TRBD2 (6 bases). This CDR3 has 14 amino acids. Germline CDR1 and CDR2: LNHNV and YYDKDF (reference sequence). V lost 7 bases, J lost 5 bases, and 16 bases lay in between. This CDR3 reads CATTPGAGGDTQYF. CDR3 bases: TGTGCCACCACCCCCGGGGCCGGGGGAGATACGCAGTATTTT.

This sequence joins TRBV5-8 and TRBJ1-4; TRBD1 might be the D (6 bases). Trimming took 2 bases from V and 0 from J, leaving 11 bases between them. The germline V gene encodes CDR1 SGHTS and CDR2 YDEGEE. CDR3 size: 16 residues. The DNA of the CDR3 is TGTGCCAGCAGCTTATCAGGGGCGGCAACTAATGAAAAACTGTTTTTT. Translated, it gives CASSLSGAATNEKLFF.

The rearrangement joins TRBV28 to TRBJ2-4, with a possible D match to TRBD1 (6 bases). Germline values: CDR1 MDHEN, CDR2 SYDVKM. V lost 2 bases and J lost 6, with 20 bases in between. The CDR3 contains 17 residues. The CDR3: CASSLADRSGVANIQYF. The CDR3 DNA reads TGTGCCAGCAGTTTAGCGGATAGGTCAGGGGTCGCAAACATTCAGTACTTC. Full variable domain (remainder filled in from reference TRBV28 and TRBJ2-4): DVKVTQSSRYLVKRTGEKVFLECVQDMDHENMFWYRQDPGLGLRLIYFSYDVKMKEKGDIPEGYSVSREKKERFSLILESASTNQTSMYLCASSLADRSGVANIQYFGAGTRLSVL.

The chain links TRBV5-1 to TRBJ2-3; 8 nucleotides agree with TRBD2. The CDR3 is made up of 15 amino acids. The junction had 8 bases not matched to a gene; V was cut back by 0 bases and J by 8 bases. The V gene's germline CDR1 is SGHRS and CDR2 YFSETQ. The CDR3 region has the DNA TGCGCCAGCAGCTTGGCTCTAGCGGGCCTTGGTACGCAGTATTTT. It translates to CASSLALAGLGTQYF.

Only one count was recorded for this clone. The rearrangement uses TRBV28 and TRBJ2-1; 10 nucleotides align to TRBD2. V was clipped by 6 bases and J by 7 bases; unmatched bases: 6. Germline values: CDR1 MDHEN, CDR2 SYDVKM. The CDR3 sequence is 14 residues long. The CDR3 nucleotides are TGTGCCAGCAGAACAGCGGGAGGGCCAAATGAGCAGTTCTTC. Amino acids: CASRTAGGPNEQFF.

J is TRBJ1-2 and V is TRBV28; no firm D call. Germline lookup yields CDR1 MDHEN and CDR2 SYDVKM. The CDR3 sequence is 13 residues long. The V end was cut by 2 bases, the J end by 3 bases, with 7 bases between. In nucleotides, the CDR3 is TGTGCCAGCAGTTTAGCGGGTCACTATGGCTACACCTTC. This gives the protein CASSLAGHYGYTF.